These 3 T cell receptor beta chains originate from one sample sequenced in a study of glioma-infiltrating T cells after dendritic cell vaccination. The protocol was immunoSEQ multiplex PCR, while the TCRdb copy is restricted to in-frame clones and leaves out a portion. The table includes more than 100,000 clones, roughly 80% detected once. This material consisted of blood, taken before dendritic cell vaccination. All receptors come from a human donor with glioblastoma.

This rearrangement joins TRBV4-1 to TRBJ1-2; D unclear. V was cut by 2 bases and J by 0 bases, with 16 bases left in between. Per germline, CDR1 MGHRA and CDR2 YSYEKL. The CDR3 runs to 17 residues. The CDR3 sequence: CASSQPLLRGANYGYTF. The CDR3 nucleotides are TGCGCCAGCAGCCAACCACTATTACGGGGTGCTAACTATGGCTACACCTTC.

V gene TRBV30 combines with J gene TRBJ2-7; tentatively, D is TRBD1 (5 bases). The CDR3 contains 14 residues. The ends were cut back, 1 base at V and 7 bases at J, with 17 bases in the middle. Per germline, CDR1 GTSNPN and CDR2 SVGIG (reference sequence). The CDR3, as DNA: TGTGCCTGGAGTGCAGGGTCTCTATCGTCGGAGCAGTACTTC. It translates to CAWSAGSLSSEQYF.

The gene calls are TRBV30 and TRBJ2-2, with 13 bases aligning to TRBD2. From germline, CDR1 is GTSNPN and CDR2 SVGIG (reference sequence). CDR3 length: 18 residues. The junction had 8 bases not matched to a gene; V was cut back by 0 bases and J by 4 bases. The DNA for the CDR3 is TGTGCCTGGAGTGTGCGACTAGCGGGGGGCTCGGGCACCGGGGAGCTGTTTTTT. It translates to CAWSVRLAGGSGTGELFF.